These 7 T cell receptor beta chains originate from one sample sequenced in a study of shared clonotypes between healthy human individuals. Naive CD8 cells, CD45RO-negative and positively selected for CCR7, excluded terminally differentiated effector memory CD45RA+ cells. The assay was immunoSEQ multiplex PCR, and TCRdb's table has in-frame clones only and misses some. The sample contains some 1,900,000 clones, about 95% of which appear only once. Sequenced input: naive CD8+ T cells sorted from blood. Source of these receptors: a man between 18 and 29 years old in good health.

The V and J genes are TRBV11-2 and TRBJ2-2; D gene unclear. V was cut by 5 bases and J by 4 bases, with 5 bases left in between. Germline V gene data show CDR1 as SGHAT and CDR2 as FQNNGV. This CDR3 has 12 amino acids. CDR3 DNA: TGTGCCAGCAGCAGTGGCACCGGGGAGCTGTTTTTT. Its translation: CASSSGTGELFF.

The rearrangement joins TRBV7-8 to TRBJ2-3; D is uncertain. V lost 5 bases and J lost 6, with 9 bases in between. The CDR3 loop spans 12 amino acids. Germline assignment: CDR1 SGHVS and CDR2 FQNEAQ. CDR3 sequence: CASSLPADTQYF. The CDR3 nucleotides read TGTGCCAGCAGCCTCCCCGCGGATACGCAGTATTTT.

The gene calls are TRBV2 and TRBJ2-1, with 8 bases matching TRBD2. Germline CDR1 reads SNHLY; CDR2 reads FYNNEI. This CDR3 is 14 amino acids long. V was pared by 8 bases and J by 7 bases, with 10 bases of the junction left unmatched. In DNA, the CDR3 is TGTGCCAGCGGGCCGGGGGGGGCGGAGAATGAGCAGTTCTTC. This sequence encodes CASGPGGAENEQFF. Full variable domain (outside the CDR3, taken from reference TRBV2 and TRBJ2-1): EPEVTQTPSHQVTQMGQEVILRCVPISNHLYFYWYRQILGQKVEFLVSFYNNEISEKSEIFDDQFSVERPDGSNFTLKIRSTKLEDSAMYFCASGPGGAENEQFFGPGTRLTVL.

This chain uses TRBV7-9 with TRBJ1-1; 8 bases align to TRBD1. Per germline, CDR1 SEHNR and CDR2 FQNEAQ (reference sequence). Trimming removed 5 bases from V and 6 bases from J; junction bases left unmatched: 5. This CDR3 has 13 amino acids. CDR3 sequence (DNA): TGTGCCAGCAGCACGGACAGGGCGCCTGAAGCTTTCTTT. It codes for CASSTDRAPEAFF.

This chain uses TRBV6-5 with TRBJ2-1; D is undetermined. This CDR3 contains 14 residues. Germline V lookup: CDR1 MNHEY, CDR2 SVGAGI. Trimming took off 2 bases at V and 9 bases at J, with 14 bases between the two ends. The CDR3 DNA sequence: TGTGCCAGCAGTTACGGTCTGGCGACTGGTGAGCAGTTCTTC. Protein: CASSYGLATGEQFF.

Here the CDR3 reads CASSPSARGTEAFF. The CDR3 coding sequence is TGCGCCAGCAGCCCGTCTGCGCGGGGCACTGAAGCTTTCTTT. The chain is built from TRBV4-3 and TRBJ1-1, with D unclear. Trimming cost V 4 bases and J 4 bases, with 13 bases left between them. CDR3 length equals 14 residues. CDR1 and CDR2 from the germline V gene are LGHNA and YSLEER.

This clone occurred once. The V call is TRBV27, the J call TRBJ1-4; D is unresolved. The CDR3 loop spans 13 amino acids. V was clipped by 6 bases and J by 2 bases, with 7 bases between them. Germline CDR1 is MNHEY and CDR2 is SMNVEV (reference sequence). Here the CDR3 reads CASRSWTNEKLFF. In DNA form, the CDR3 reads TGTGCCAGCAGAAGCTGGACTAATGAAAAACTGTTTTTT.